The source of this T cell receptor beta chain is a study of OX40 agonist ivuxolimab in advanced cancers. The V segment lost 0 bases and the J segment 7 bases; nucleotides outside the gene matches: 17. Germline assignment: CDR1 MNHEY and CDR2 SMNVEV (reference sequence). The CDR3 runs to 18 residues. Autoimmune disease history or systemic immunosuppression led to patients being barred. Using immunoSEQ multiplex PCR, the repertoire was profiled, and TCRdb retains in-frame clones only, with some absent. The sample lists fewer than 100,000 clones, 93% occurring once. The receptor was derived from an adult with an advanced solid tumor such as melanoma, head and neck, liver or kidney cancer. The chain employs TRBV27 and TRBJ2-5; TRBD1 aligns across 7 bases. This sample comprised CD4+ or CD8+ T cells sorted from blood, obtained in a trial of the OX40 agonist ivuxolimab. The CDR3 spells CASSLSPPFDRALWTQYF. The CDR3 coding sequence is TGTGCCAGCAGTTTATCACCCCCATTCGACAGGGCTTTATGGACCCAGTACTTC.